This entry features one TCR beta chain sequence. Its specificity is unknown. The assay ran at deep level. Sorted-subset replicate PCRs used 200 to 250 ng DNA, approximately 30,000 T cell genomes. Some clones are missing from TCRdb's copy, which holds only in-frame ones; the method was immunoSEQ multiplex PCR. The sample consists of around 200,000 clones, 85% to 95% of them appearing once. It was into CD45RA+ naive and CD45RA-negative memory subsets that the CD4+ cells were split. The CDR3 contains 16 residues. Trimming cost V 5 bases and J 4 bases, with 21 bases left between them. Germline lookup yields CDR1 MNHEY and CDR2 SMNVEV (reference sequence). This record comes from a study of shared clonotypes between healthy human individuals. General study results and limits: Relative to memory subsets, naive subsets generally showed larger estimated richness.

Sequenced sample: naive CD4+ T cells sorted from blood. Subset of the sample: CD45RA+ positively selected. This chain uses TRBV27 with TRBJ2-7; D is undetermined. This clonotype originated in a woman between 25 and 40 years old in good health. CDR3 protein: CASSGIGERNFYEQYF. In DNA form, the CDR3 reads TGTGCCAGCAGTGGCATTGGAGAGCGCAATTTTTACGAGCAGTACTTC.